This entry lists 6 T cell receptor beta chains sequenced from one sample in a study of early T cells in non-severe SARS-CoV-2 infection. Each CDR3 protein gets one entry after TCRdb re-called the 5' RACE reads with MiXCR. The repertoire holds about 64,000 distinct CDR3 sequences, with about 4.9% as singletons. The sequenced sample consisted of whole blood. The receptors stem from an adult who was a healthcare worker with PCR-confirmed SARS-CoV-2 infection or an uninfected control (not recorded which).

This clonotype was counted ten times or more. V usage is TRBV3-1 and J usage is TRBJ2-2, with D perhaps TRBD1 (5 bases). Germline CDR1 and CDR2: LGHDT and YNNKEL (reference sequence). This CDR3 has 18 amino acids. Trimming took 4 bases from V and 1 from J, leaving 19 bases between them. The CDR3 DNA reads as TGTGCCAGCAGCCGACCCCGCCAGGGTGCGTGGAACACCGGGGAGCTGTTTTTT. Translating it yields CASSRPRQGAWNTGELFF.

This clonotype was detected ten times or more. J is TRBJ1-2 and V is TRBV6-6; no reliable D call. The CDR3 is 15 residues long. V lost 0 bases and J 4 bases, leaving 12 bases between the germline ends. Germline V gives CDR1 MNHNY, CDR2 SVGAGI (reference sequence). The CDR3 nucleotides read TGTGCCAGCAGTTACTCACACAGCCGTCGCTATGGCTACACCTTC. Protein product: CASSYSHSRRYGYTF.

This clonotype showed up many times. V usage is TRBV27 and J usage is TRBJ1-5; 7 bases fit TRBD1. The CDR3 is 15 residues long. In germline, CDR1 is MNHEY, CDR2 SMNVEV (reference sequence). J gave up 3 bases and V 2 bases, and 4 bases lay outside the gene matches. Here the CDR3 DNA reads TGTGCCAGCAGTTTACAGACAGGGATCAATCAGCCCCAGCATTTT. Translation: CASSLQTGINQPQHF.

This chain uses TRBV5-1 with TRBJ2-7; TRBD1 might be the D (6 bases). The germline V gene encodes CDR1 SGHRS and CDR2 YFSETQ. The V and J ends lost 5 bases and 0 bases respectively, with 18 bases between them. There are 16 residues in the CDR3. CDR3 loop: CASSVSGTSSSYEQYF. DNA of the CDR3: TGCGCCAGCAGTGTCTCCGGGACATCGAGCTCCTACGAGCAGTACTTC.

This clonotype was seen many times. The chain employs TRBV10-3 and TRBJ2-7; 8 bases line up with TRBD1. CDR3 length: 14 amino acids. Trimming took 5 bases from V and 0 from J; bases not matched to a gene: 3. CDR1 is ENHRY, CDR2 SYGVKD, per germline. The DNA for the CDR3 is TGTGCCATCAGTCCGGGACAGGACTCCTACGAGCAGTACTTC. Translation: CAISPGQDSYEQYF.

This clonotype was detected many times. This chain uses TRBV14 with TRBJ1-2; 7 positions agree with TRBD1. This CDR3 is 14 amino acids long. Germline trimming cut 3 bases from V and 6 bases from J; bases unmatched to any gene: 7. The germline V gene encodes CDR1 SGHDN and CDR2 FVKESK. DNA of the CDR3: TGTGCCAGCAGCCATGGGACAGAGGGTAATGGCTACACCTTC. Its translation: CASSHGTEGNGYTF.